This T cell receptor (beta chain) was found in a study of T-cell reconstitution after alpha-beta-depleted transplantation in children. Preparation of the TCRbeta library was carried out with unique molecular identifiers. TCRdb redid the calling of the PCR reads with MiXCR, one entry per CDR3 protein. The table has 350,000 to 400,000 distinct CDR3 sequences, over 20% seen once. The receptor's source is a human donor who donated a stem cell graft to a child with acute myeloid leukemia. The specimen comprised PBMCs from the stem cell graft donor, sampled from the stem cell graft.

CDR3 coding DNA: TGCGCCAGCAGCCAAGAAAAGGGGCCAGGATCACCCCTCCACTTT. This codes for CASSQEKGPGSPLHF. The chain couples TRBV4-3 to TRBJ1-6; weak D call: TRBD1 (5 bases). Germline-derived CDR1 and CDR2 are LGHNA and YSLEER. V lost 0 bases, J lost 10 bases, and 13 bases lay in between. CDR3 length: 15 amino acids.